The T cell receptor beta chain described here comes from a study of CD8 T cells in Susac syndrome. General study results and limits: The study conceded that its TCR sequencing and HLA analysis involved relatively few individuals.

The V gene lost 4 bases and the J gene lost 0 bases, with 11 bases spanning the gap. The CDR3 totals 15 residues. Germline V gene data show CDR1 as SGHDT and CDR2 as YYEEEE. An input of roughly 0.45 to 1 ug of RNA was subjected to reverse transcription using random hexamers. The method of amplification for TCR beta CDR3 was immunoSEQ multiplex PCR, covering 54 Vbeta and 13 Jbeta. MiXCR, run by TCRdb on the immunoSEQ multiplex PCR reads, gives a single entry per CDR3 protein. The sample consists of about 160,000 distinct CDR3 sequences, 92% of them appearing once. Turning to this clonotype: What it recognizes is unknown.

This receptor was obtained from a human donor in good health. Specimen: CD4+ T cells from PBMCs. The V gene is TRBV5-6, the J gene TRBJ2-1; maybe TRBD2 (6 bases). Written as DNA, the CDR3 is TGTGCCAGCAGCCGGGTGGGGGGCTCCTACAATGAGCAGTTCTTC. Translated, it gives CASSRVGGSYNEQFF.